These 14 T cell receptor beta chains share one sample of origin, sequenced in a study of response to subunit inactivated influenza vaccine. Using its own MiXCR run on the RT-PCR reads, TCRdb lists one record per CDR3 protein. The sample includes approximately 520,000 distinct CDR3 sequences, 16% seen only once; the top ten take roughly 3.1%. The specimen comprised CD4+ T cells sorted from PBMCs, sampled approximately 25 months after vaccination. The receptors derive from a man aged 45-69 years who received an inactivated influenza vaccine.

The chain combines TRBV20-1 with TRBJ2-4; unclear D gene. The CDR3 has 14 residues. V gave up 6 bases and J gave up 1 base, with 13 bases separating them. The germline V gene encodes CDR1 DFQATT and CDR2 SNEGSKA (reference sequence). The CDR3 DNA is TGCAGTGCCGCGGCCCCTGAGGCCAAAAACATTCAGTACTTC. Translation: CSAAAPEAKNIQYF.

At least ten counts were recorded for this clonotype. The chain carries TRBV10-3 and TRBJ2-1; 10 bases fit TRBD2. Germline CDR1 and CDR2: ENHRY and SYGVKD. V was pared by 6 bases and J by 5 bases, with 7 bases of the junction left unmatched. The CDR3 contains 15 residues. This CDR3 is CAIRKLAGTNNEQFF. CDR3 sequence (DNA): TGTGCCATCAGGAAACTAGCGGGAACGAACAATGAGCAGTTCTTC.

This clonotype was counted ten times or more. The chain couples TRBV7-8 to TRBJ2-2; D gene unclear. The CDR3 totals 13 residues. V lost 0 bases, J lost 6 bases, and 5 bases lay in between. Germline loops: CDR1 SGHVS, CDR2 FQNEAQ. The CDR3 bases are TGTGCCAGCAGCTTAGCGCCCCCCGGGGAGCTGTTTTTT. It specifies CASSLAPPGELFF.

The rearrangement links TRBV9 to TRBJ2-5; D may correspond to TRBD1 or TRBD2 (5 bases each). This CDR3 comprises 17 residues. The germline CDR1 and CDR2 sequences are SGDLS and YYNGEE. The germline V and J ends were trimmed by 0 bases and 0 bases, with 15 bases remaining between them. CDR3 bases: TGTGCCAGCAGCGTAGGCCACGGGACCTTGTACCAAGAGACCCAGTACTTC. Its translation is CASSVGHGTLYQETQYF.

The gene calls are TRBV5-6 and TRBJ2-3; D remains ambiguous. V gave up 6 bases and J gave up 1 base, with 18 bases separating them. CDR3 length equals 16 residues. The germline CDR1 and CDR2 sequences are SGHDT and YYEEEE. CDR3 loop: CASTEPIPGGTDTQYF. For the CDR3, the DNA is TGTGCCAGCACCGAGCCCATCCCGGGCGGCACAGATACGCAGTATTTT.

A few counts support this clonotype. The rearrangement joins TRBV27 to TRBJ2-7; no clear D gene. V dropped 4 bases and J dropped 5 bases, with 15 bases sitting between them. Germline V gene lookup returns CDR1 MNHEY and CDR2 SMNVEV (reference sequence). CDR3 length: 14 amino acids. The CDR3 DNA reads TGTGCCAGCAGTTGGGCTAAAGTGTCCAACGAGCAGTACTTC. This codes for CASSWAKVSNEQYF.

This clonotype turned up a few times. The chain links TRBV20-1 to TRBJ2-2; no clear D. The CDR3 spans 19 residues. Between the trimmed V and J ends, which lost 0 bases and 4 bases, there was a span of 24 bases. Germline loops: CDR1 DFQATT, CDR2 SNEGSKA (reference sequence). CDR3 sequence (DNA): TGCAGTGCTAGAGACCGTACGACCTTTGGCGTGGGCGCCACCGGGGAGCTGTTTTTT. It encodes CSARDRTTFGVGATGELFF.

The V and J genes are TRBV29-1 and TRBJ2-1; 9 nucleotides align to TRBD2. CDR1 is SQVTM and CDR2 is ANQGSEA in the germline V gene. The trim removed 4 bases at V and 5 bases at J, leaving 15 bases unmatched. The CDR3 is 17 residues long. The CDR3 loop reads CSVGFGGGAIQNNEQFF. The DNA for the CDR3 is TGCAGCGTTGGATTCGGCGGGGGGGCGATACAAAACAATGAGCAGTTCTTC.

This clonotype was observed a handful of times. The chain recombines TRBV29-1 with TRBJ2-1; TRBD2 matches 9 bases. V lost 1 base, J lost 6 bases, and 16 bases stayed unmatched. Germline-derived CDR1 and CDR2 are SQVTM and ANQGSEA. This CDR3 spans 18 amino acids. The CDR3 loop reads CSVEVLLGLAHSGNEQFF. The CDR3 DNA reads TGCAGCGTTGAAGTGCTTTTGGGACTAGCCCACTCCGGCAATGAGCAGTTCTTC.

The chain carries TRBV5-1 and TRBJ2-2; D possibly corresponds to TRBD1 (6 bases). CDR1 and CDR2 from the germline V gene are SGHRS and YFSETQ. V was cut by 4 bases and J by 1 base, with 11 bases left in between. This CDR3 is 15 amino acids long. Here the CDR3 reads CASSPMGQNTGELFF. In DNA, the CDR3 is TGCGCCAGCAGCCCAATGGGACAGAACACCGGGGAGCTGTTTTTT.

This clonotype was found a few times. The V gene is TRBV20-1, the J gene TRBJ2-7; 8 positions match TRBD2. V was clipped by 6 bases and J by 5 bases; unmatched bases: 15. CDR1 DFQATT and CDR2 SNEGSKA come from the germline V gene (reference sequence). CDR3 size: 15 residues. The CDR3 sequence is CSATPPAGGFDEQYF. In DNA, the CDR3 is TGCAGTGCGACCCCGCCTGCGGGAGGATTCGACGAGCAGTACTTC.

This rearrangement joins TRBV24-1 to TRBJ2-7, with unresolved D. This CDR3 is built from 15 residues. V was pared by 3 bases and J by 5 bases, with 16 bases between. Germline CDR1 KGHDR, CDR2 SFDVKD. CDR3 region: CATSDPDISPDEQYF. CDR3 DNA sequence: TGTGCCACCAGTGATCCCGACATCTCCCCGGACGAGCAGTACTTC.

This sequence joins TRBV7-8 and TRBJ1-5; D is unclear. The CDR3 totals 15 residues. The V end was cut by 1 base, the J end by 7 bases, with 14 bases between. CDR1 is SGHVS and CDR2 is FQNEAQ in the germline V gene. The CDR3 DNA reads as TGTGCCAGCAGCTTAGGCGGCGGGTTTGGCCAGCCCCAGCATTTT. This gives the protein CASSLGGGFGQPQHF.

This clonotype was picked up many times. The junction and the germline gene differ at one end; a read error may be behind it. This chain uses TRBV27 with TRBJ2-2; D ambiguous. Germline CDR1 reads MNHEY; CDR2 reads SMNVEV (reference sequence). The CDR3 loop spans 16 amino acids. CDR3 residues: CASSLFGQAKTGELFF. The CDR3 DNA sequence: TGTGCCAGCAGTTTATTCGGGCAGGCGAAAACCGGGGAGCTGTTTTTT.